This TCR beta chain comes out of a study of shared clonotypes between healthy human individuals. Several immunoSEQ 96-well plates shared each subset's DNA, each plate a replicate. Libraries were prepared by immunoSEQ multiplex PCR; TCRdb keeps only in-frame clonotypes and omits some of them. The data hold around 600,000 clones, with roughly 95% observed a single time. Trimming pared 3 bases from V and 4 bases from J, leaving 7 bases between. CDR1 is SNHLY and CDR2 is FYNNEI in the germline V gene. The CDR3 spans 14 residues. Naive CD8 cells were CD45RO-negative, positively selected for CCR7, excluding terminally differentiated effector memory CD45RA+ cells. None of the donors, who were healthy HIV-negative adults, had recently had acute infections or vaccinations. This clone was counted a single time.

This rearrangement joins TRBV2 to TRBJ1-6; D is uncertain. The source material was naive CD8+ T cells sorted from blood. The source is a woman aged 30 to 39 in good health. The CDR3 nucleotides read TGTGCCAGCAGTGACACGGGGTATAATTCACCCCTCCACTTT. This sequence encodes CASSDTGYNSPLHF. Using reference TRBV2 and TRBJ1-6 for the parts outside the CDR3, the full variable domain is EPEVTQTPSHQVTQMGQEVILRCVPISNHLYFYWYRQILGQKVEFLVSFYNNEISEKSEIFDDQFSVERPDGSNFTLKIRSTKLEDSAMYFCASSDTGYNSPLHFGNGTRLTVT.